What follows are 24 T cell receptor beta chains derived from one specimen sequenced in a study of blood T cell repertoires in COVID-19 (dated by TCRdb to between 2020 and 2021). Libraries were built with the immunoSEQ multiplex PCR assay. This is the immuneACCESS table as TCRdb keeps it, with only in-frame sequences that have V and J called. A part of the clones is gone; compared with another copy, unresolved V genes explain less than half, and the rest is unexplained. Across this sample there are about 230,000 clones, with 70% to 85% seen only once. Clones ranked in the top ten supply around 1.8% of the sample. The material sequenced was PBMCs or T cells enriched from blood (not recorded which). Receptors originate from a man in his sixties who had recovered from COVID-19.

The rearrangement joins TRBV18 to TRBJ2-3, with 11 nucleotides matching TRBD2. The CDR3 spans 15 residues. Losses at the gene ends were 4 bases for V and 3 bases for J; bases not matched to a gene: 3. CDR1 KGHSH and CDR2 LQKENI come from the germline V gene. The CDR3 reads CASSLWTSGTDTQYF. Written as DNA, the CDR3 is TGTGCCAGCTCACTATGGACTAGCGGGACAGATACGCAGTATTTT.

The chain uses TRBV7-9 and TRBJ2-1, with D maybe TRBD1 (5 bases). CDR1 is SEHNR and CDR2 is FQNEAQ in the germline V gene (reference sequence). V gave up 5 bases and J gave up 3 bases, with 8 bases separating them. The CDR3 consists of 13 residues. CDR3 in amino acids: CASSLDSYNEQFF. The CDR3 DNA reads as TGTGCCAGCAGCCTTGACAGCTACAATGAGCAGTTCTTC.

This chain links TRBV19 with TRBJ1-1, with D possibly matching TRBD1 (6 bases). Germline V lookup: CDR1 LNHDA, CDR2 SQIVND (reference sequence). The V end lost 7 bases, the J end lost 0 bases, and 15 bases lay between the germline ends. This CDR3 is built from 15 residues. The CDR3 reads CASTEGGWMNTEAFF. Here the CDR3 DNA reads TGTGCCAGTACGGAAGGGGGTTGGATGAACACTGAAGCTTTCTTT.

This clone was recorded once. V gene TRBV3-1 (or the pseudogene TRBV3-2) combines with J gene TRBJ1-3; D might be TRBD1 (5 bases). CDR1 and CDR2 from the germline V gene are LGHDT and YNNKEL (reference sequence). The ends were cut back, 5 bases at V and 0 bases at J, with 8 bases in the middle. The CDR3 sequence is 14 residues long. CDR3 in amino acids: CASSAGNSGNTIYF. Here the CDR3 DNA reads TGTGCCAGCAGCGCAGGGAACTCTGGAAACACCATATATTTT.

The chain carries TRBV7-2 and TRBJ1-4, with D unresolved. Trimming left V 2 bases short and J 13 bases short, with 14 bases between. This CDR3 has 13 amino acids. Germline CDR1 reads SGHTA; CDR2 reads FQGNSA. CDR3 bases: TGTGCCAGCAGCTTAATGGAGAGAACGGGACTGTTTTTT. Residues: CASSLMERTGLFF.

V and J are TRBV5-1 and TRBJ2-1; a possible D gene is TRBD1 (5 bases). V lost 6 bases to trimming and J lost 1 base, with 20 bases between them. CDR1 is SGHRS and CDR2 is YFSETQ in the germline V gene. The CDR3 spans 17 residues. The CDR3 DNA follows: TGCGCCAGCACCTTCTCCCCCGGACACTCGTCCTACAATGAGCAGTTCTTC. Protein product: CASTFSPGHSSYNEQFF.

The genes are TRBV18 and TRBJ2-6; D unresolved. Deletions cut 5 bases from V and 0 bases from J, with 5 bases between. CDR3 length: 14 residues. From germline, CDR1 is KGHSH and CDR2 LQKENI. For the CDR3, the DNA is TGTGCCAGCTCAGAGGTCTCTGGGGCCAACGTCCTGACTTTC. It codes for CASSEVSGANVLTF.

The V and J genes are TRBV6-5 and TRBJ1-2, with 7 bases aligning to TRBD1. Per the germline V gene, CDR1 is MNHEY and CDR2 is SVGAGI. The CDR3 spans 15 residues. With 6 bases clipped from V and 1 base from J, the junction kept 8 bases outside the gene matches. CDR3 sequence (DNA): TGTGCCAGCAGAAAGGGACAGCAAATTAACTATGGCTACACCTTC. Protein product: CASRKGQQINYGYTF.

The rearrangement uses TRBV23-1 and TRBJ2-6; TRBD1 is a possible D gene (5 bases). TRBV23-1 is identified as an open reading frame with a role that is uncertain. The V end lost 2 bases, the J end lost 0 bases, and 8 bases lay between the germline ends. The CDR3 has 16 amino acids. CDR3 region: CASSQKQGSGANVLTF. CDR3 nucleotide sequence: TGCGCCAGCAGTCAAAAGCAGGGCTCTGGGGCCAACGTCCTGACTTTC.

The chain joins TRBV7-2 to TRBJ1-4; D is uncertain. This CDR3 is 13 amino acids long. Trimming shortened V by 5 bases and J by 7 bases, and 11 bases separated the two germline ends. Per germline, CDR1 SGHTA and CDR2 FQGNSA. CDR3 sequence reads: CASSPSVSEKLFF. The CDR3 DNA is TGTGCCAGCAGCCCTTCGGTATCTGAAAAACTGTTTTTT.

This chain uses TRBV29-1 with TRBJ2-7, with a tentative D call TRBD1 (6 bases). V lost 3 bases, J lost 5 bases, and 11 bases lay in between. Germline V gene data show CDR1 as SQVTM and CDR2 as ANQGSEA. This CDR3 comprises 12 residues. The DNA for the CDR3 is TGCAGCGTTGACGGCCAGGGGCACGAGCAGTACTTC. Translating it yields CSVDGQGHEQYF.

The CDR3 DNA sequence: TGTGCCAGCAGGGAGTTCGGTGGTATCCCTGGCGAGCAGTACTTC. Residues: CASREFGGIPGEQYF. The chain recombines TRBV6-5 with TRBJ2-7; D ambiguous. V was clipped by 6 bases and J by 6 bases, with 21 bases between them. The CDR3 runs to 15 residues. Per the germline V gene, CDR1 is MNHEY and CDR2 is SVGAGI.

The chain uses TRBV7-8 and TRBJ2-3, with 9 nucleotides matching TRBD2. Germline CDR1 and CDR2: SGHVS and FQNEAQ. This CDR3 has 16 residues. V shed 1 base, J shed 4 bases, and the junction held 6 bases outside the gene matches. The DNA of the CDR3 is TGTGCCAGCAGCTTAGTCGGCGGGGGGGCCGCAGATACGCAGTATTTT. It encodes CASSLVGGGAADTQYF.

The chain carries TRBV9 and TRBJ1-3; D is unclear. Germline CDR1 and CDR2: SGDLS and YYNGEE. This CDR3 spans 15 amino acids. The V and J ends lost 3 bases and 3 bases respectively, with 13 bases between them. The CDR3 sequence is CASSAEVRDGNTIYF. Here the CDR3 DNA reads TGTGCCAGCAGCGCAGAGGTGAGGGATGGAAACACCATATATTTT. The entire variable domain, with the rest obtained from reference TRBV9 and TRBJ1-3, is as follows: DSGVTQTPKHLITATGQRVTLRCSPRSGDLSVYWYQQSLDQGLQFLIQYYNGEERAKGNILERFSAQQFPDLHSELNLSSLELGDSALYFCASSAEVRDGNTIYFGEGSWLTVV.

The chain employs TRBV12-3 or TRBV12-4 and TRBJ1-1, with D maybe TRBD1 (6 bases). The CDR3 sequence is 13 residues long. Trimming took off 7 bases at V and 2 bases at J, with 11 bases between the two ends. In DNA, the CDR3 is TGTGCCAGCACTCGACAGGCAAACACTGAAGCTTTCTTT. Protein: CASTRQANTEAFF.

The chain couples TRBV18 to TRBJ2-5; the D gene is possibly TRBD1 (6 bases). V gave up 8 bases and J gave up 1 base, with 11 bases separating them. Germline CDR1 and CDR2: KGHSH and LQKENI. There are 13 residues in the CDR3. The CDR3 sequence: CASANRVQETQYF. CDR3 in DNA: TGTGCCAGCGCAAACAGGGTCCAAGAGACCCAGTACTTC.

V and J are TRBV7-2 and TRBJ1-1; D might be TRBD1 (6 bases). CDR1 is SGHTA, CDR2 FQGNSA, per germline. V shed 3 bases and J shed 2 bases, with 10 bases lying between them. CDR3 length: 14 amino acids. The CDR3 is CASSFAGTNTEAFF. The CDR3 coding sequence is TGTGCCAGCAGCTTTGCAGGGACAAACACTGAAGCTTTCTTT.

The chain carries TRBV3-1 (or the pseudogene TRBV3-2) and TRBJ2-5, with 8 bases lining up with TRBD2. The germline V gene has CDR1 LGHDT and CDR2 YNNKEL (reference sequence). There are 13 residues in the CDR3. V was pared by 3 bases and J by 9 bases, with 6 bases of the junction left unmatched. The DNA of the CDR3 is TGTGCCAGCAGCCACGGGGGGGCCTCGGCCCAGTACTTC. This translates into CASSHGGASAQYF.

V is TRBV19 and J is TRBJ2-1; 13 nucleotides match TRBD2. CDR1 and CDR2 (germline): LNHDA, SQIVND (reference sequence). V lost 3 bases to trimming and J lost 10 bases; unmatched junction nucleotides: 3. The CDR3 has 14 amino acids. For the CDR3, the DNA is TGTGCCAGTAGTATGACTAGCGGGGGGACCGAGCAGTTCTTC. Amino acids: CASSMTSGGTEQFF.

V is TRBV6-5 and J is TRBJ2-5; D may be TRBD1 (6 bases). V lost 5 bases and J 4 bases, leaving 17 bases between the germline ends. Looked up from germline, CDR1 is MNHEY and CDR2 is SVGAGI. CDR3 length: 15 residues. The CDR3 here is CASSPPRDIRETQYF. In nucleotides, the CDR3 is TGTGCCAGCAGTCCCCCCAGGGACATACGAGAGACCCAGTACTTC.

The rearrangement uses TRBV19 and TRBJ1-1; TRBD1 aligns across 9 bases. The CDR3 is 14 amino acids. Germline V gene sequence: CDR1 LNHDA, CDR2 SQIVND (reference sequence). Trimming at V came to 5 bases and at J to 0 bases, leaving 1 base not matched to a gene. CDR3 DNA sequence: TGTGCCAGTAGTGACAGGGGGATGAACACTGAAGCTTTCTTT. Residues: CASSDRGMNTEAFF.

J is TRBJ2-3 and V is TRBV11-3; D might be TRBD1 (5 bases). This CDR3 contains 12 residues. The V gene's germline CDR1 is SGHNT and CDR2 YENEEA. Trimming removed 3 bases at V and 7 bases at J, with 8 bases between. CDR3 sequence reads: CASSFRGYTQYF. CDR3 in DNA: TGTGCCAGCAGCTTTAGGGGATATACGCAGTATTTT.

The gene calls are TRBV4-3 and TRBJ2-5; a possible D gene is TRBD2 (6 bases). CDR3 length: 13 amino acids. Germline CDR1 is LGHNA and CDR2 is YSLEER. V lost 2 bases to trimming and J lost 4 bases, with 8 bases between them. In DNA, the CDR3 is TGCGCCAGCAGCCAAAGGAGGGGAGAGACCCAGTACTTC. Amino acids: CASSQRRGETQYF.

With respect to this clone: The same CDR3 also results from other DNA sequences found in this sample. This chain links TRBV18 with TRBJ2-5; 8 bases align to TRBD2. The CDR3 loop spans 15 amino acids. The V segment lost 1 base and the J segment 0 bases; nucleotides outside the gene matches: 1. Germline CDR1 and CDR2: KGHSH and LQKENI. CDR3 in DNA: TGTGCCAGCTCACCACTAGCGGGGAACCAAGAGACCCAGTACTTC. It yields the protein CASSPLAGNQETQYF.